The 4 T cell receptor beta chains given below trace back to one sample, sequenced in a study of Tregs in tolerant kidney transplant recipients. The data were produced by immunoSEQ multiplex PCR, yet TCRdb's version contains in-frame clones alone and is incomplete. The sample consists of some 90,000 clones, approximately 90% of them appearing once. The sequencing sample was made of CD8+ T cells from blood. The receptor set was obtained from a human donor in good health.

This rearrangement joins TRBV15 to TRBJ2-1; 7 positions agree with TRBD2. Germline loops: CDR1 LNHNV, CDR2 YYDKDF (reference sequence). V dropped 0 bases and J dropped 2; count of bases not matched to a gene: 4. There are 16 residues in the CDR3. CDR3 in amino acids: CATSRDGGGTYNEQFF. CDR3 nucleotide sequence: TGTGCCACCAGCAGAGATGGCGGGGGAACCTACAATGAGCAGTTCTTC.

The chain couples TRBV6-5 to TRBJ1-1; D ambiguous. Looked up from germline, CDR1 is MNHEY and CDR2 is SVGAGI. Trimming cost V 0 bases and J 0 bases, with 5 bases left between them. The CDR3 sequence is 14 residues long. The DNA for the CDR3 is TGTGCCAGCAGTTACTCGAGTCTGAACACTGAAGCTTTCTTT. Translation gives CASSYSSLNTEAFF.

The rearrangement uses TRBV4-2 and TRBJ2-7, with 7 bases fitting TRBD1. CDR1 LGHNA and CDR2 YNFKEQ come from the germline V gene. The CDR3 sequence is 14 residues long. The junction had 4 bases not matched to a gene; V was cut back by 0 bases and J by 5 bases. The CDR3 sequence is CASSQETGINEQYF. In DNA, the CDR3 is TGTGCCAGCAGCCAAGAGACAGGGATCAACGAGCAGTACTTC.

V is TRBV7-2 and J is TRBJ2-7; D assignment may be TRBD1 or TRBD2 (6 bases each). V dropped 3 bases and J dropped 0 bases, with 12 bases sitting between them. This CDR3 comprises 15 residues. Germline CDR1 reads SGHTA; CDR2 reads FQGNSA. The CDR3 sequence: CASSFRGTTSYEQYF. CDR3 nucleotides: TGTGCCAGCAGCTTCCGGGGGACAACCTCCTACGAGCAGTACTTC.